The rows below give T cell receptor beta chains drawn from one sample of a study of T cells in Graves' hyperthyroidism and ophthalmopathy. Via MiXCR, TCRdb re-called the multiplex PCR reads, giving one row per CDR3 protein. Of a few hundred thousand distinct CDR3 sequences listed, under 15% were seen once; the top ten hold less than 35%. Sequenced material: blood. These receptors came from a woman younger than 45 with Graves' hyperthyroidism. Each CDR3 is given with its conserved first and last residue. A D gene is named only where the DNA matches it firmly. Rows give clone size only sometimes, using once, few, many, or a class for an expanded clone.

size: few
D: -
V: TRBV3-1
length: 16
J: TRBJ2-7
CDR3: CASSQYPEPGSYEQYF
DNA: TGTGCCAGCAGCCAATACCCCGAGCCTGGGTCCTACGAGCAGTACTTC

size: many
D: -
V: TRBV28
length: 17
J: TRBJ1-6
CDR3: CASSSLLGSTYNSPLHF
DNA: TGTGCCAGCAGTTCACTCCTCGGTTCAACTTATAATTCACCCCTCCACTTT

size: many
D: TRBD1
V: TRBV12-3/TRBV12-4
length: 15
J: TRBJ2-7
CDR3: CASSYGAQGTYEQYF
DNA: TGTGCCAGCAGTTACGGCGCACAGGGGACCTACGAGCAGTACTTC

size: many
D: TRBD1
V: TRBV11-2
length: 16
J: TRBJ1-4
CDR3: CASSFGTAATNEKLFF
DNA: TGTGCCAGCAGCTTCGGGACAGCAGCAACTAATGAAAAACTGTTTTTT

size: many
D: TRBD2
V: TRBV7-9
length: 15
J: TRBJ2-7
CDR3: CASSWTSGGVYEQYF
DNA: TGTGCCAGCAGCTGGACTAGCGGAGGAGTCTACGAGCAGTACTTC

size: many
D: -
V: TRBV9
length: 13
J: TRBJ2-1
CDR3: CASSVGQINEQFF
DNA: TGTGCCAGCAGCGTAGGACAGATCAATGAGCAGTTCTTC

size: few
D: -
V: TRBV9
length: 16
J: TRBJ2-1
CDR3: CASSVELVPSYNEQFF
DNA: TGTGCCAGCAGCGTAGAACTAGTCCCCTCCTACAATGAGCAGTTCTTC

size: many
D: TRBD1
V: TRBV2
length: 15
J: TRBJ2-2
CDR3: CASSDRTGIGGELFF
DNA: TGTGCCAGCAGTGATCGGACAGGGATCGGCGGGGAGCTGTTTTTT

size: -
D: -
V: TRBV19
length: 15
J: TRBJ2-1
CDR3: CASTGGLGSYNEQFF
DNA: TGTGCCAGTACGGGTGGTCTGGGCTCCTACAATGAGCAGTTCTTC

size: many
D: -
V: TRBV11-3
length: 13
J: TRBJ2-3
CDR3: CASSLPNTDTQYF
DNA: TGTGCCAGCAGCTTACCCAACACAGATACGCAGTATTTT

size: many
D: TRBD2
V: TRBV30
length: 14
J: TRBJ2-1
CDR3: CAGYRDYSYNEQFF
DNA: TGTGCCGGGTACCGGGACTACTCCTACAATGAGCAGTTCTTC

size: many
D: -
V: TRBV6-2/TRBV6-3
length: 15
J: TRBJ2-3
CDR3: CASSYSRTATDTQYF
DNA: TGTGCCAGCAGTTACTCGAGGACAGCCACAGATACGCAGTATTTT

size: many
D: TRBD1
V: TRBV29-1
length: 13
J: TRBJ1-1
CDR3: CSVADRTNTEAFF
DNA: TGCAGCGTCGCGGACAGGACTAACACTGAAGCTTTCTTT

size: -
D: -
V: TRBV5-1
length: 12
J: TRBJ2-3
CDR3: CASSLMDDTQYF
DNA: TGCGCCAGCAGCTTGATGGACGATACGCAGTATTTT

size: few
D: TRBD2
V: TRBV30
length: 15
J: TRBJ2-1
CDR3: CAWSHRTRLHNEQFF
DNA: TGTGCCTGGAGTCACCGGACTAGACTCCACAATGAGCAGTTCTTC

size: few
D: TRBD2
V: TRBV11-2
length: 20
J: TRBJ2-5
CDR3: CASSPFFGTSGARGEETQYF
DNA: TGTGCCAGCAGCCCGTTTTTTGGGACTAGCGGGGCTAGGGGGGAAGAGACCCAGTACTTC

size: -
D: -
V: TRBV18
length: 19
J: TRBJ2-7
CDR3: CASSQTGNIRRGYYYEQYF
DNA: TGTGCCAGCTCACAAACGGGGAACATCCGGAGGGGTTATTACTACGAGCAGTACTTC

size: few
D: -
V: TRBV7-2
length: 15
J: TRBJ1-2
CDR3: CASSSLATLRPGYTF
DNA: TGTGCCAGCAGCTCCCTCGCGACACTTCGGCCGGGCTACACCTTC

size: -
D: -
V: TRBV12-3/TRBV12-4
length: 15
J: TRBJ1-5
CDR3: CASSLGAPRDQPQHF
DNA: TGTGCCAGCAGTTTAGGGGCCCCCCGCGACCAGCCCCAGCATTTT

size: many
D: -
V: TRBV14
length: 14
J: TRBJ2-1
CDR3: CASSQASSYNEQFF
DNA: TGTGCCAGCAGCCAGGCAAGCTCCTACAATGAGCAGTTCTTC

size: few
D: -
V: TRBV7-2
length: 13
J: TRBJ2-1
CDR3: CASSLLENNEQFF
DNA: TGTGCCAGCAGCCTCCTCGAGAACAATGAGCAGTTCTTC

size: -
D: -
V: TRBV15
length: 12
J: TRBJ2-5
CDR3: CATSNYQETQYF
DNA: TGTGCCACCAGCAATTACCAAGAGACCCAGTACTTC

size: few
D: TRBD1
V: TRBV9
length: 14
J: TRBJ1-2
CDR3: CASSQGGRDYGYTF
DNA: TGTGCCAGCAGCCAGGGGGGCAGGGACTATGGCTACACCTTC

size: -
D: -
V: TRBV27
length: 16
J: TRBJ2-7
CDR3: CACSLSLAQRAYEQYF
DNA: TGTGCCTGCAGTTTAAGTCTTGCGCAGAGAGCCTACGAGCAGTACTTC

size: -
D: -
V: TRBV2
length: 14
J: TRBJ1-4
CDR3: CASSSTTTNEKLLF
DNA: TGTGCCAGCAGTTCGACCACAACTAATGAAAAACTGCTTTTT

size: -
D: TRBD1
V: TRBV28
length: 16
J: TRBJ1-1
CDR3: CASSSTGTGRRTEAFF
DNA: TGTGCCAGCAGTTCGACCGGGACAGGGAGGAGAACTGAAGCTTTCTTT

size: many
D: TRBD2
V: TRBV20-1
length: 16
J: TRBJ2-1
CDR3: CSAREKGTSWDNEQFF
DNA: TGCAGTGCTAGAGAGAAAGGGACTAGCTGGGACAATGAGCAGTTCTTC

size: -
D: TRBD1
V: TRBV5-5
length: 15
J: TRBJ1-1
CDR3: CASSTTGGVGTQAFF
DNA: TGTGCCAGCAGTACGACAGGGGGCGTCGGCACTCAAGCTTTCTTT

size: -
D: -
V: TRBV3-1
length: 15
J: TRBJ2-2
CDR3: CASSPSWGNTGELFF
DNA: TGTGCCAGCAGCCCCTCATGGGGGAACACCGGGGAGCTGTTTTTT

size: few
D: -
V: TRBV19
length: 15
J: TRBJ2-7
CDR3: CASSSGPEQVYEQYF
DNA: TGTGCCAGTAGTTCGGGTCCGGAACAGGTCTACGAGCAGTACTTC

size: few
D: -
V: TRBV29-1
length: 11
J: TRBJ2-7
CDR3: CSVAMDAEQYF
DNA: TGCAGCGTTGCCATGGACGCCGAGCAGTACTTC

size: few
D: -
V: TRBV30
length: 13
J: TRBJ1-3
CDR3: CAWSSRAGNTIYF
DNA: TGTGCCTGGAGTTCACGGGCTGGAAACACCATATATTTT

size: -
D: -
V: TRBV29-1
length: 15
J: TRBJ2-4
CDR3: CSVEGGSGVGVIQYF
DNA: TGCAGCGTTGAAGGGGGCTCCGGGGTAGGGGTCATTCAGTACTTC

size: -
D: TRBD2
V: TRBV4-1
length: 16
J: TRBJ2-7
CDR3: CAISQPTSGRWYEQYF
DNA: TGCGCCATCAGCCAACCGACTAGCGGGAGATGGTACGAGCAGTACTTC

size: many
D: -
V: TRBV10-3
length: 15
J: TRBJ1-2
CDR3: CAISEAPTQSYGYTF
DNA: TGTGCCATCAGTGAGGCGCCTACGCAAAGCTATGGCTACACCTTC

size: few
D: -
V: TRBV2
length: 12
J: TRBJ1-2
CDR3: CASSNGLYGYTF
DNA: TGTGCCAGCAGTAATGGCTTGTATGGCTACACCTTC

size: many
D: -
V: TRBV2
length: 14
J: TRBJ1-1
CDR3: CASSEYRLNTEAFF
DNA: TGTGCCAGCAGTGAGTACAGGCTGAACACTGAAGCTTTCTTT

size: -
D: TRBD1
V: TRBV7-2
length: 13
J: TRBJ1-2
CDR3: CASSSRQGDGYTF
DNA: TGTGCCAGCAGCTCCCGACAGGGTGATGGCTACACCTTC

size: -
D: TRBD2
V: TRBV5-1
length: 16
J: TRBJ2-5
CDR3: CASSLDLAGVQETQYF
DNA: TGCGCCAGCAGCTTGGATTTAGCGGGAGTCCAAGAGACCCAGTACTTC

size: many
D: TRBD1
V: TRBV28
length: 16
J: TRBJ2-2
CDR3: CASSLVGTVNTGELFF
DNA: TGTGCCAGCAGTTTGGTTGGGACAGTGAACACCGGGGAGCTGTTTTTT

size: many
D: TRBD1
V: TRBV18
length: 15
J: TRBJ2-7
CDR3: CASTGYRGRNYEQYF
DNA: TGTGCCAGCACGGGCTACAGGGGGAGGAACTACGAGCAGTACTTC

size: few
D: -
V: TRBV12-3/TRBV12-4
length: 16
J: TRBJ2-6
CDR3: CASRRLQDSGANVLTF
DNA: TGTGCCAGTCGGAGGCTCCAGGATTCTGGGGCCAACGTCCTGACTTTC

size: few
D: -
V: TRBV9
length: 20
J: TRBJ2-1
CDR3: CASSVEGGRAIFRSYNEQFF
DNA: TGTGCCAGCAGCGTAGAGGGGGGCCGCGCTATTTTCAGATCCTACAATGAGCAGTTCTTC

size: many
D: TRBD2
V: TRBV20-1
length: 13
J: TRBJ2-1
CDR3: CSVTSGTYNEQFF
DNA: TGCAGTGTTACTAGCGGGACCTACAATGAGCAGTTCTTC

size: -
D: -
V: TRBV11-3
length: 14
J: TRBJ2-7
CDR3: CASSSWGTQDEQYF
DNA: TGTGCCAGCTCAAGTTGGGGGACTCAGGACGAGCAGTACTTC

size: many
D: -
V: TRBV12-3/TRBV12-4
length: 12
J: TRBJ2-2
CDR3: CASSLGSGELFF
DNA: TGTGCCAGCAGTTTAGGTTCCGGGGAGCTGTTTTTT

size: many
D: -
V: TRBV30
length: 13
J: TRBJ1-5
CDR3: CAWSEDTQQPQHF
DNA: TGTGCCTGGAGCGAAGACACACAACAGCCCCAGCATTTT

size: few
D: TRBD2
V: TRBV27
length: 16
J: TRBJ2-1
CDR3: CASSGLAAGSYNEQFF
DNA: TGTGCCAGCAGCGGACTAGCGGCAGGCTCCTACAATGAGCAGTTCTTC

size: many
D: TRBD1
V: TRBV10-3
length: 19
J: TRBJ1-2
CDR3: CAISAYLPDPGQGFYGYTF
DNA: TGTGCCATCAGTGCGTACCTTCCAGATCCGGGACAGGGCTTCTATGGCTACACCTTC

size: -
D: TRBD1
V: TRBV29-1
length: 13
J: TRBJ2-7
CDR3: CSVGATGVYEQYF
DNA: TGCAGCGTTGGGGCGACAGGGGTCTACGAGCAGTACTTC

size: -
D: -
V: TRBV7-2
length: 14
J: TRBJ2-7
CDR3: CASSLWGEGGEQYF
DNA: TGTGCCAGCAGCTTATGGGGTGAGGGAGGTGAGCAGTACTTC

size: -
D: -
V: TRBV27
length: 17
J: TRBJ1-1
CDR3: CASSYMGIGDMNTEAFF
DNA: TGTGCCAGCAGTTATATGGGGATAGGGGATATGAACACTGAAGCTTTCTTT

size: many
D: TRBD2
V: TRBV12-3/TRBV12-4
length: 15
J: TRBJ2-1
CDR3: CASSRTSGNDNEQFF
DNA: TGTGCCAGCAGTAGGACTAGCGGGAATGACAATGAGCAGTTCTTC

size: -
D: TRBD2
V: TRBV2
length: 15
J: TRBJ2-1
CDR3: CASSKPGGLYNEQFF
DNA: TGTGCCAGCAGTAAGCCGGGAGGGCTCTACAATGAGCAGTTCTTC